A selection of T cell receptor beta chains follows, all from one sample in a study of cytomegalovirus exposure and HLA in healthy donors. Generated by immunoSEQ multiplex PCR, the TCRdb table keeps only in-frame clones and is missing some. The repertoire holds over 150,000 clones, with 65% to 90% as singletons. The specimen sequenced was PBMCs. The source is a human donor in good health. Both conserved end residues are part of each CDR3. D genes are given only for firm matches. Size tells how often a clone was seen (once, few, many) or the class of an expanded clone, and some rows leave it out.

D: TRBD2; V: TRBV9; J: TRBJ2-7; size: -; CDR3: CASSVGLAGDEQYF; DNA: TGTGCCAGCAGCGTAGGGCTAGCGGGGGACGAGCAGTACTTC
D: -; V: TRBV7-6; J: TRBJ2-5; size: -; CDR3: CASSWGDGYQETQYF; DNA: TGTGCCAGCAGCTGGGGGGACGGGTACCAAGAGACCCAGTACTTC
D: -; V: TRBV25-1; J: TRBJ1-2; size: -; CDR3: CASSSDMGGYTF; DNA: TGTGCCAGCAGCTCGGACATGGGGGGCTACACCTTC
D: -; V: TRBV10-2; J: TRBJ2-5; size: -; CDR3: CASSELGAVQETQYF; DNA: TGCGCCAGCAGTGAGTTGGGAGCCGTTCAAGAGACCCAGTACTTC
D: TRBD1; V: TRBV9; J: TRBJ2-2; size: -; CDR3: CASSDTGTEGTGELFF; DNA: TGTGCCAGCAGCGATACCGGGACAGAGGGCACCGGGGAGCTGTTTTTT
D: -; V: TRBV12-2; J: TRBJ2-2; size: -; CDR3: CASRLVRSRTNTGELFF; DNA: TGTGCAAGTCGCTTAGTCCGCTCGCGGACGAACACCGGGGAGCTGTTTTTT
D: TRBD2; V: TRBV11-3; J: TRBJ2-1; size: -; CDR3: CASSPLAGGFNEQFF; DNA: TGTGCCAGCAGCCCTCTAGCGGGGGGATTCAATGAGCAGTTCTTC
D: TRBD1; V: TRBV7-9; J: TRBJ1-6; size: -; CDR3: CASSFLETGRSPLHF; DNA: TGTGCCAGCAGCTTCTTGGAGACAGGGAGGTCACCCCTCCACTTT
D: -; V: TRBV5-1; J: TRBJ1-2; size: -; CDR3: CASSSTDNYGYTF; DNA: TGCGCCAGCAGCTCCACAGATAACTATGGCTACACCTTC
D: -; V: TRBV7-9; J: TRBJ2-7; size: -; CDR3: CASSLVYGGEQYF; DNA: TGTGCCAGCAGCTTAGTATACGGAGGCGAGCAGTACTTC
D: -; V: TRBV19; J: TRBJ1-2; size: -; CDR3: CASGVPGQVYGYTF; DNA: TGTGCCAGTGGCGTCCCCGGCCAGGTCTATGGCTACACCTTC
D: -; V: TRBV4-1; J: TRBJ2-1; size: -; CDR3: CASSQDRGGLSYNEQFF; DNA: TGCGCCAGCAGCCAAGACCGTGGGGGCCTTTCCTACAATGAGCAGTTCTTC
D: TRBD1; V: TRBV4-1; J: TRBJ2-7; size: -; CDR3: CASSHPGTGGYYEQYF; DNA: TGCGCCAGCAGCCATCCCGGGACAGGGGGGTACTACGAGCAGTACTTC
D: TRBD2; V: TRBV7-6; J: TRBJ2-5; size: -; CDR3: CASSLISGGAETQYF; DNA: TGTGCCAGCAGCCTTATTAGCGGGGGGGCGGAGACCCAGTACTTC
D: -; V: TRBV6-1; J: TRBJ1-2; size: -; CDR3: CASIGLGRFNYGYTF; DNA: TGTGCCAGCATTGGACTCGGCAGGTTTAACTATGGCTACACCTTC
D: TRBD1; V: TRBV27; J: TRBJ1-1; size: -; CDR3: CASSPPGGNTEAFF; DNA: TGTGCCAGCAGTCCCCCAGGGGGAAACACTGAAGCCTTCTTT
D: TRBD2; V: TRBV4-3; J: TRBJ2-5; size: -; CDR3: CASSQDAAGGQETQYF; DNA: TGCGCCAGCAGCCAAGACGCAGCGGGGGGCCAAGAGACCCAGTACTTC
D: -; V: TRBV27; J: TRBJ2-7; size: -; CDR3: CASSSHPTGQIYEQYF; DNA: TGTGCCAGCAGTTCACACCCCACCGGACAAATTTACGAGCAGTACTTC
D: TRBD1; V: TRBV27; J: TRBJ2-3; size: -; CDR3: CASSPYGQGVGRRQYF; DNA: TGTGCCAGCAGTCCCTATGGGCAGGGGGTCGGCCGACGGCAGTATTTT
D: TRBD1; V: TRBV7-9; J: TRBJ2-1; size: -; CDR3: CASSEDRGIYNEQFF; DNA: TGTGCCAGCAGCGAGGACAGGGGAATCTACAATGAGCAGTTCTTC
D: -; V: TRBV18; J: TRBJ1-1; size: -; CDR3: CASSPTMEAEAFF; DNA: TGTGCCAGCTCCCCCACAATGGAGGCTGAAGCTTTCTTT
D: TRBD2; V: TRBV4-3; J: TRBJ2-3; size: -; CDR3: CASSQFGLASDTQYF; DNA: TGCGCCAGCAGCCAATTCGGACTAGCTTCAGATACGCAGTATTTT
D: TRBD2; V: TRBV5-1; J: TRBJ2-5; size: -; CDR3: CASSHGTSGGNQETQYF; DNA: TGCGCCAGCAGCCATGGGACTAGCGGGGGGAACCAAGAGACCCAGTACTTC
D: TRBD1; V: TRBV28; J: TRBJ2-7; size: -; CDR3: CASRGQGRYGYEQYF; DNA: TGTGCCAGCAGGGGACAGGGAAGGTATGGCTACGAGCAGTACTTC
D: -; V: TRBV19; J: TRBJ1-1; size: few; CDR3: CASSLTGPPEAFF; DNA: TGTGCCAGTAGCCTCACAGGGCCCCCTGAAGCTTTCTTT
D: TRBD1; V: TRBV6-4; J: TRBJ1-2; size: -; CDR3: CASSRTGEGGYTF; DNA: TGTGCCAGCTCAAGGACAGGGGAGGGCGGCTACACCTTC
D: -; V: TRBV29-1; J: TRBJ2-7; size: -; CDR3: CSVREGRYYEQYF; DNA: TGCAGCGTTCGGGAAGGACGGTACTACGAGCAGTACTTC
D: -; V: TRBV5-6; J: TRBJ1-1; size: -; CDR3: CASSLDSYYTEAFF; DNA: TGTGCCAGCAGCTTGGACAGCTATTACACTGAAGCTTTCTTT
D: TRBD2; V: TRBV5-4; J: TRBJ2-3; size: once; CDR3: CASSGTSGEAPSTDTQYF; DNA: TGTGCCAGCAGTGGGACTAGCGGGGAGGCCCCTAGCACAGATACGCAGTATTTT
D: -; V: TRBV6-1; J: TRBJ1-4; size: -; CDR3: CASSEALNEKLFF; DNA: TGTGCCAGCAGTGAAGCACTGAATGAAAAACTGTTTTTT
D: TRBD2; V: TRBV7-2; J: TRBJ2-3; size: -; CDR3: CASSLPSGGPGDTQYF; DNA: TGTGCCAGCAGCTTACCTAGCGGGGGGCCCGGAGATACGCAGTATTTT
D: -; V: TRBV5-1; J: TRBJ2-5; size: few; CDR3: CASSLVSGAQETQYF; DNA: TGCGCCAGCAGCTTGGTTTCTGGGGCTCAAGAGACCCAGTACTTC
D: -; V: TRBV5-8; J: TRBJ1-2; size: -; CDR3: CASSLVHRNYGYTF; DNA: TGTGCCAGCAGCTTGGTTCACCGGAACTATGGCTACACCTTC
D: -; V: TRBV18; J: TRBJ1-4; size: once; CDR3: CASSPGLLENEKLFF; DNA: TGTGCCAGCTCACCTGGTTTATTAGAGAATGAAAAACTGTTTTTT
D: TRBD1; V: TRBV7-9; J: TRBJ2-5; size: -; CDR3: CASSSGQGTQETQYF; DNA: TGTGCCAGCAGCTCTGGACAGGGCACGCAAGAGACCCAGTACTTC
D: TRBD1; V: TRBV11-2; J: TRBJ1-1; size: -; CDR3: CASSGGQGIAFF; DNA: TGTGCCAGCAGCGGAGGACAGGGGATAGCTTTCTTT
D: -; V: TRBV6-1; J: TRBJ1-6; size: -; CDR3: CASSEVEGNSPLHF; DNA: TGTGCCAGCAGTGAGGTGGAGGGTAATTCACCCCTCCACTTT
D: -; V: TRBV7-3; J: TRBJ2-5; size: -; CDR3: CASSLGVAGETQYF; DNA: TGTGCCAGCAGCTTAGGAGTAGCCGGAGAGACCCAGTACTTC
D: -; V: TRBV6-4; J: TRBJ1-5; size: -; CDR3: CASSETWGGQPQHF; DNA: TGTGCCAGCAGTGAAACTTGGGGGGGACAGCCCCAGCATTTT
D: TRBD2; V: TRBV5-1; J: TRBJ2-2; size: -; CDR3: CASSSGLAGGPVDGELFF; DNA: TGCGCCAGCAGCTCCGGACTAGCGGGGGGGCCGGTGGACGGGGAGCTGTTTTTT
D: TRBD1; V: TRBV13; J: TRBJ2-7; size: -; CDR3: CASSPRTGVNEQYF; DNA: TGTGCCAGCAGCCCCCGGACAGGGGTGAACGAGCAGTACTTC
D: -; V: TRBV5-4; J: TRBJ1-2; size: once; CDR3: CASSLEGRNYGYPF; DNA: TGTGCCAGCAGCTTGGAAGGGAGGAACTATGGCTACCCCTTC
D: -; V: TRBV15; J: TRBJ2-7; size: -; CDR3: CATSRDLVGAGLYEQYF; DNA: TGTGCCACCAGCAGAGATTTGGTGGGGGCTGGTCTCTACGAGCAGTACTTC
D: TRBD1; V: TRBV9; J: TRBJ2-7; size: -; CDR3: CASSTSPRDSHYEQYF; DNA: TGTGCCAGCAGCACAAGTCCCCGGGACAGCCACTACGAGCAGTACTTC
D: TRBD1; V: TRBV5-4; J: TRBJ2-2; size: -; CDR3: CASSSGSQGATGELFF; DNA: TGTGCCAGCAGCTCTGGCAGTCAGGGGGCCACCGGGGAGCTGTTTTTT
D: TRBD2; V: TRBV4-1; J: TRBJ2-7; size: once; CDR3: CASSPSGGVKEQYF; DNA: TGCGCCAGCAGCCCTAGCGGGGGGGTAAAAGAGCAGTACTTC
D: -; V: TRBV7-2; J: TRBJ1-5; size: -; CDR3: CASSLRGSGEPQHF; DNA: TGTGCCAGCAGCTTACGAGGGTCCGGGGAGCCCCAGCATTTT
D: -; V: TRBV7-2; J: TRBJ1-2; size: -; CDR3: CASSFRGGGYTF; DNA: TGTGCCAGCAGCTTTAGGGGCGGTGGCTACACCTTC
D: -; V: TRBV4-2; J: TRBJ2-1; size: -; CDR3: CASSQEGGLPYNEQFF; DNA: TGTGCCAGCAGCCAAGAAGGGGGTCTTCCCTACAATGAGCAGTTCTTC
D: -; V: TRBV7-6; J: TRBJ1-2; size: -; CDR3: CASSLGGFYGYTF; DNA: TGTGCCAGCAGCTTAGGAGGGTTCTATGGCTACACCTTC
D: TRBD1; V: TRBV6-1; J: TRBJ2-4; size: -; CDR3: CASSAEGTGGYF; DNA: TGTGCCAGCAGCGCCGAGGGGACAGGAGGGTACTTC
D: TRBD2; V: TRBV2; J: TRBJ2-1; size: -; CDR3: CASTPGLADDEQFF; DNA: TGTGCCAGCACCCCTGGACTAGCGGATGATGAGCAGTTCTTC
D: -; V: TRBV4-1; J: TRBJ1-1; size: -; CDR3: CASSLTSLGGNTEAFF; DNA: TGCGCCAGCAGCCTTACGAGCCTCGGAGGTAACACTGAAGCTTTCTTT
D: -; V: TRBV5-5; J: TRBJ2-3; size: -; CDR3: CASSRSLISTDTQYF; DNA: TGTGCCAGCAGCCGATCACTGATAAGCACAGATACGCAGTATTTT
D: TRBD2; V: TRBV27; J: TRBJ2-5; size: -; CDR3: CASSFTGGWETQYF; DNA: TGTGCCAGCAGTTTCACCGGGGGGTGGGAGACCCAGTACTTC